This T cell receptor (beta chain) was recorded in a study of cytomegalovirus exposure and HLA in healthy donors. General study results and limits: Among TCR sequences, most were rare, though some public TCRs appeared in many donors.

TCRdb's copy holds only in-frame clones and misses some; the assay was immunoSEQ multiplex PCR. In the table there are around 70,000 clones, approximately 95% of which are singletons. About this clone: The target antigen is unknown.

The CDR3 is made up of 18 amino acids. This chain links TRBV21-1 with TRBJ2-5; the table's D call TRBD2 went unverified against the DNA. TRBV21-1 is a documented pseudogene. The specimen sequenced was PBMCs. The TCR sequence derives from a man between 18 and 29 years old in good health and CMV-seropositive. The CDR3 DNA reads as TGTGCCAGCAGCATAGACGTCCCCCTAGCGGGAGGGCAAGAGACCCAGTACTTC. Translated: CASSIDVPLAGGQETQYF.